The 2 T cell receptor beta chains reported below all come from one sample, sequenced in a study of blood T cell repertoires in COVID-19. Method: immunoSEQ multiplex PCR; TCRdb's copy keeps in-frame clones and lacks some. The sample includes more than 300,000 clones, 91% of them seen just once. Input material: peripheral blood. All receptors come from a woman between 18 and 29 years old who had recovered from COVID-19.

This rearrangement joins TRBV30 to TRBJ1-2; TRBD1 is a possible D gene (6 bases). CDR3 length equals 15 residues. CDR1 and CDR2 from the germline V gene are GTSNPN and SVGIG (reference sequence). The germline V and J ends were trimmed by 0 bases and 4 bases, with 15 bases remaining between them. CDR3 residues: CAWSVLGGGSYGYTF. The CDR3 region has the DNA TGTGCCTGGAGTGTACTCGGGGGCGGGAGCTATGGCTACACCTTC.

Only a few counts were recorded for this clone. V usage is TRBV7-9 and J usage is TRBJ1-1; D is uncertain. Trimming pared 2 bases from V and 3 bases from J, leaving 13 bases between. The CDR3 covers 15 residues. Germline values: CDR1 SEHNR, CDR2 FQNEAQ (reference sequence). In DNA, the CDR3 is TGTGCCAGCAGCTTATGGGGAGGGTCGGACACTGAAGCTTTCTTT. It is translated as CASSLWGGSDTEAFF.